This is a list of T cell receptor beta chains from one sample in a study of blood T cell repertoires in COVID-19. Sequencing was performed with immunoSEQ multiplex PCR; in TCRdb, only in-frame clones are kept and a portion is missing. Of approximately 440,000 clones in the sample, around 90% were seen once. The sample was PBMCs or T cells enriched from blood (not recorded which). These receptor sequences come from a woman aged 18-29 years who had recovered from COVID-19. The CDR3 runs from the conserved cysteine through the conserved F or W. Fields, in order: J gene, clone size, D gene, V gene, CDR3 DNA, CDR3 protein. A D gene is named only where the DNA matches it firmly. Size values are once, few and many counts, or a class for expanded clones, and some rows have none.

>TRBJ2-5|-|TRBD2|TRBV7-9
TGTGCCAGCAGCTCAGCATCCGGGACTAGAAGGGAGACCCAGTACTTC
CASSSASGTRRETQYF
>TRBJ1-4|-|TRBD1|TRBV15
TGTGCCACCAGCAGAGCAGGGGGCAGTGAAAAACTGTTTTTT
CATSRAGGSEKLFF
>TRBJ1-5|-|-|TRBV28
TGTGCCAGCCGTCAAAGGGGAAGCAATCAGCCCCAGCATTTT
CASRQRGSNQPQHF
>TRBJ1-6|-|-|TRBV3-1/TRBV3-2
TGTGCCAGCAGCCGACTTAGGCCCCCAAAATCTTCACCCCTCCACTTT
CASSRLRPPKSSPLHF
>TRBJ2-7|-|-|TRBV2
TGTGCCAGCACCGAGGGGAGGACCGAGCAGTACTTC
CASTEGRTEQYF
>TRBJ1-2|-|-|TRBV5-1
TGCGCCAGCAGCTTGGGGCAGGAAGGCTACACCTTC
CASSLGQEGYTF
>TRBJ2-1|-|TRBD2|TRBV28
TGTGCCAGCAGTTACCCCACTTCGGCTAGCGGGGGGGAGAATGAGCAGTTCTTC
CASSYPTSASGGENEQFF
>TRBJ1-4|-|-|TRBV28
TGTGCCAGCAGCCCACCAGGGTACCTAAGTGAAAAACTGTTTTTT
CASSPPGYLSEKLFF
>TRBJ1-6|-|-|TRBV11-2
TGTGCCAGCAGCTCGACAGGTTATGGCAATTCACCCCTCCACTTT
CASSSTGYGNSPLHF
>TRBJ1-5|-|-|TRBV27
TGTGCCAGCAGTTTACGTTACAATCAGCCCCAGCATTTT
CASSLRYNQPQHF
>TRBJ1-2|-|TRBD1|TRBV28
TGTGCCAGCAGGACGCCCGGGACAGGGGTTCCGGGCTACACCTTC
CASRTPGTGVPGYTF
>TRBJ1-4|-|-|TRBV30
TGTGCCTGGAATGGCCTTAATGAAAAACTGTTTTTT
CAWNGLNEKLFF
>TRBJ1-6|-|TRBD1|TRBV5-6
TGTGCCAGCAGCCAGAACCACAGGGGACGTAATTCACCCCTCCACTTT
CASSQNHRGRNSPLHF
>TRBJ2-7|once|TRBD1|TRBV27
TGTGCCAGCAGTTTGACAGGGATAGTGCACGAGCAGTACTTC
CASSLTGIVHEQYF
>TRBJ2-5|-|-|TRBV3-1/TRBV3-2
TGTGCCAGCAGCCAAGATCGGAGCGGACTAGGGGGGACCCAGTACTTC
CASSQDRSGLGGTQYF
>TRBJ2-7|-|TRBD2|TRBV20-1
TGCAGTGCTAGTGCGGGGGGCCTTTCCTACGAGCAGTACTTC
CSASAGGLSYEQYF